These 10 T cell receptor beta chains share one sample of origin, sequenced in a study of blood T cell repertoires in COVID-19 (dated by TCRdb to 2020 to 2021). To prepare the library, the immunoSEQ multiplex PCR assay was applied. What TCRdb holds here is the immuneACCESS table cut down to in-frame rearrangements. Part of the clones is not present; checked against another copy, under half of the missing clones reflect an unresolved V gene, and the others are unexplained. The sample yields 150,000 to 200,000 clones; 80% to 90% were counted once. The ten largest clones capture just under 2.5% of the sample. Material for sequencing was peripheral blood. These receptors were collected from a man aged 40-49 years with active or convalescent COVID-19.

CDR3 protein: CASSQLTGGGYEQYF. The CDR3 DNA follows: TGTGCCAGCAGCCAACTAACAGGGGGTGGCTACGAGCAGTACTTC. The chain uses TRBV3-1 (or the pseudogene TRBV3-2) and TRBJ2-7; the match to TRBD1 covers 8 bases. The trim removed 2 bases at V and 3 bases at J, leaving 6 bases unmatched. Germline values: CDR1 LGHDT, CDR2 YNNKEL (reference sequence). The CDR3 has 15 residues.

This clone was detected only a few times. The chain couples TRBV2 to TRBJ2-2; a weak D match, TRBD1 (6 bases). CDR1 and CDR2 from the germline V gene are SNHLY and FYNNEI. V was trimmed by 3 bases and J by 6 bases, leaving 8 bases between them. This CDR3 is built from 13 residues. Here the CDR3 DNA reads TGTGCCAGCAGTGACCAGGGGTCCGGGGAGCTGTTTTTT. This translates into CASSDQGSGELFF.

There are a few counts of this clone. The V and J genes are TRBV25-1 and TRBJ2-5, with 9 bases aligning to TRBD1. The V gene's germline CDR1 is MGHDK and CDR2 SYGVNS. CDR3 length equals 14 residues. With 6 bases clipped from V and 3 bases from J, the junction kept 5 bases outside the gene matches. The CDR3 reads CASSITGGKETQYF. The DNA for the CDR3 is TGTGCCAGCAGCATCACAGGGGGCAAAGAGACCCAGTACTTC.

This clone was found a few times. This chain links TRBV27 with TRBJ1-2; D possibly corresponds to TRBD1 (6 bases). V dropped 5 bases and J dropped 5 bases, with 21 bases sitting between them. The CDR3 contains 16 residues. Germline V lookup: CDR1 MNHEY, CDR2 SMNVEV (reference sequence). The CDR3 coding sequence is TGTGCCAGCAGTGCCCTAACAGGGACCAAAGGGTATGGCTACACCTTC. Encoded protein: CASSALTGTKGYGYTF.

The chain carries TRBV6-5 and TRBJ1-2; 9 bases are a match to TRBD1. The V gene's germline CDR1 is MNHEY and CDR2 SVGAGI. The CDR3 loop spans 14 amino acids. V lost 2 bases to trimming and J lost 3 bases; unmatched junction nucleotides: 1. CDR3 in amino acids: CASSYRTGDYGYTF. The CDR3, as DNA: TGTGCCAGCAGTTACAGGACAGGGGACTATGGCTACACCTTC.

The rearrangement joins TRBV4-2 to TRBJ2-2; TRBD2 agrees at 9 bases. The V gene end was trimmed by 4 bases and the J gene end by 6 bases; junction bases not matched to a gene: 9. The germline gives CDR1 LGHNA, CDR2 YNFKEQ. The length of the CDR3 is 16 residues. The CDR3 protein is CASSPNAGGYAGELFF. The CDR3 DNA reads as TGTGCCAGCAGCCCAAACGCGGGGGGGTACGCCGGGGAGCTGTTTTTT.

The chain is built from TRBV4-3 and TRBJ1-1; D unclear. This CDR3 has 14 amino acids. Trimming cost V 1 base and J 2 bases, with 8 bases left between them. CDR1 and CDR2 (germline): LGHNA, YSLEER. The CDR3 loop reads CASSQGGENTEAFF. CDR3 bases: TGCGCCAGCAGCCAAGGAGGAGAAAACACTGAAGCTTTCTTT.

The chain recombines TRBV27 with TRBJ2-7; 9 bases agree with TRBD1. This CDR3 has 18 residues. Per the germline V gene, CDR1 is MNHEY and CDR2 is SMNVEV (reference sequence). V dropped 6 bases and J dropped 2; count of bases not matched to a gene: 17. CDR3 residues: CASSRSSWDRAIPYEQYF. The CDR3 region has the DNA TGTGCCAGCAGCCGATCCTCCTGGGACAGGGCCATACCCTACGAGCAGTACTTC.

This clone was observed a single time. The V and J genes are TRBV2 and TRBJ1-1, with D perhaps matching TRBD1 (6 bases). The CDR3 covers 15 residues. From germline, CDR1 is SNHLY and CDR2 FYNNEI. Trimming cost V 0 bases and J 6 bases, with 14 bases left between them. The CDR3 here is CASSEALLQGPEAFF. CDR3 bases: TGTGCCAGCAGTGAAGCGCTTCTTCAGGGGCCTGAAGCTTTCTTT.

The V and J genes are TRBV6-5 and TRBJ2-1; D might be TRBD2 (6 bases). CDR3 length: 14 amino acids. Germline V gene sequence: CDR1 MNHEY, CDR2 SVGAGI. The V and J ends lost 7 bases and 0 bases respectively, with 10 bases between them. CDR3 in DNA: TGTGCCAGCATTCGGGGGAGCTCCTACAATGAGCAGTTCTTC. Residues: CASIRGSSYNEQFF.